Each of the 6 T cell receptor beta chains below was sequenced from the same sample in a study of neoadjuvant anti-PD-1 for oral cavity cancer. The method was immunoSEQ multiplex PCR; TCRdb's version includes in-frame clones alone and lacks a portion of them. The sample includes tens of thousands of clones, more than 70% of them seen just once. Source: PBMCs, taken before nivolumab (anti-PD-1) treatment. The receptors derive from a person aged 35-79 years with oral cavity squamous cell carcinoma.

V is TRBV2 and J is TRBJ2-3, with a weak D call TRBD2 (6 bases). Looked up from germline, CDR1 is SNHLY and CDR2 is FYNNEI. The CDR3 loop spans 14 amino acids. Trimming shortened V by 4 bases and J by 6 bases, and 14 bases separated the two germline ends. The CDR3 loop reads CASSGPTLADTQYF. The CDR3 DNA sequence: TGTGCCAGCAGTGGGCCCACTCTAGCGGATACGCAGTATTTT.

This chain uses TRBV15 with TRBJ2-1, with D unclear. This CDR3 spans 15 amino acids. Per the germline V gene, CDR1 is LNHNV and CDR2 is YYDKDF (reference sequence). V dropped 5 bases and J dropped 5 bases, with 16 bases sitting between them. CDR3 sequence: CATSRDSLYDNEQFF. CDR3 in DNA: TGTGCCACCAGCCGCGACTCGTTATACGACAATGAGCAGTTCTTC.

This sequence joins TRBV29-1 and TRBJ2-2, with 8 bases fitting TRBD1. Germline V lookup: CDR1 SQVTM, CDR2 ANQGSEA. The CDR3 spans 13 residues. V trimming: 7 bases; J trimming: 4 bases; junction bases outside the gene matches: 5. Here the CDR3 DNA reads TGCAGCGCCCGGACAGGGAGCACCGGGGAGCTGTTTTTT. This sequence encodes CSARTGSTGELFF.

The chain uses TRBV9 and TRBJ1-4; D remains ambiguous. The length of the CDR3 is 14 residues. The germline V gene encodes CDR1 SGDLS and CDR2 YYNGEE. V lost 6 bases, J lost 4 bases, and 13 bases lay in between. The CDR3 is CASTGDGYNEKLFF. The CDR3 DNA reads as TGTGCCAGCACCGGCGACGGTTATAATGAAAAACTGTTTTTT.

The rearrangement joins TRBV5-6 to TRBJ1-1, with D perhaps matching TRBD1 (6 bases). With 4 bases removed from V and 1 base from J, the gap between germline ends came to 11 bases. Germline V gene data show CDR1 as SGHDT and CDR2 as YYEEEE. The CDR3 is 14 amino acids. CDR3 nucleotides: TGTGCCAGCAGCGCACAGGGAGGGAACACTGAAGCTTTCTTT. Its translation: CASSAQGGNTEAFF.

The chain uses TRBV30 and TRBJ2-1, with D tentatively TRBD2 (5 bases). V was clipped by 2 bases and J by 15 bases, with 20 bases between them. This CDR3 contains 13 residues. From germline, CDR1 is GTSNPN and CDR2 SVGIG (reference sequence). CDR3 bases: TGTGCCTGGAGTTTATCCCCGGGATCCTCCCCGTTCTTC. Translating it yields CAWSLSPGSSPFF.